Each of the 18 T cell receptor beta chains below was sequenced from the same sample in a study of T cells in Graves' hyperthyroidism and ophthalmopathy. RNA transcripts were the template for amplifying TCR beta CDR3 regions. The primer set for the first-round RT-PCR of the TCR CDR3 was HTBI. TCRdb redid the calling of the multiplex PCR reads with MiXCR, one entry per CDR3 protein. The table records about 580,000 distinct CDR3 sequences, approximately 13% of them present only once. Sequencing was performed on blood. These receptors came from a woman between 25 and 40 years old with Graves' hyperthyroidism that later progressed to Graves' ophthalmopathy.

The V call is TRBV20-1, the J call TRBJ2-2; tentatively, D is TRBD1 or TRBD2 (6 bases each). The CDR3 contains 14 residues. V lost 1 base and J 6 bases, leaving 12 bases between the germline ends. Germline loops: CDR1 DFQATT, CDR2 SNEGSKA (reference sequence). CDR3 region: CSARVRGLPGELFF. The CDR3 nucleotides read TGCAGTGCTAGAGTACGGGGGCTCCCCGGGGAGCTGTTTTTT.

As regards this clonotype: A read error is possible here, since a much larger clone lies one base away. The rearrangement links TRBV30 to TRBJ1-1; D call uncertain. CDR1 and CDR2 (germline): GTSNPN, SVGIG (reference sequence). The CDR3 is 12 amino acids. Here the CDR3 reads CAWSIGNAEAFF. For the CDR3, the DNA is TGTGCCTGGAGTATAGGGAACGCTGAAGCTTTCTTT.

This clonotype was seen repeatedly, ten times or more. The genes are TRBV24-1 and TRBJ2-1, with 7 bases that match TRBD1. Germline CDR1 and CDR2: KGHDR and SFDVKD. CDR3 length: 16 residues. The trim removed 1 base at V and 0 bases at J, leaving 2 bases unmatched. The CDR3 bases are TGTGCCACCAGTGATTTTTCAGGGGGCTCCTACAATGAGCAGTTCTTC. It specifies CATSDFSGGSYNEQFF.

Ten or more counts support this clonotype. The chain combines TRBV11-2 with TRBJ2-7; possible D gene TRBD2, 6 bases. This CDR3 contains 20 residues. V was clipped by 0 bases and J by 4 bases, with 28 bases between them. Looked up from germline, CDR1 is SGHAT and CDR2 is FQNNGV. CDR3 sequence: CASSLESATRLDGGFYEQYF. The CDR3 DNA reads TGTGCCAGCAGCTTAGAATCGGCAACCAGACTAGACGGAGGGTTTTACGAGCAGTACTTC.

This clonotype was picked up many times. This chain links TRBV20-1 with TRBJ2-7; TRBD1 or TRBD2 may be the D gene (6 bases each). The CDR3 has 15 residues. From germline, CDR1 is DFQATT and CDR2 SNEGSKA (reference sequence). The V and J ends lost 0 bases and 3 bases respectively, with 15 bases between them. The CDR3 DNA sequence: TGCAGTGCTAGAGATGGGGGAGGACAGAGCTACGAGCAGTACTTC. Translation gives CSARDGGGQSYEQYF.

This clonotype was counted at least ten times. This sequence joins TRBV10-3 and TRBJ2-1; 8 bases fit TRBD1. V shed 5 bases, J shed 3 bases, and the junction held 3 bases outside the gene matches. This CDR3 region has 14 residues. Germline V CDR1 and CDR2: ENHRY, SYGVKD. CDR3 in DNA: TGTGCCATCAGTCCGGGACAGGACTACAATGAGCAGTTCTTC. Translating it yields CAISPGQDYNEQFF.

This clonotype was seen repeatedly, ten times or more. The V gene is TRBV27, the J gene TRBJ2-5, with D hard to call. The V gene lost 0 bases and the J gene lost 2 bases, with 4 bases spanning the gap. This CDR3 is built from 13 residues. From germline, CDR1 is MNHEY and CDR2 SMNVEV (reference sequence). In nucleotides, the CDR3 is TGTGCCAGCAGTTTATCCAGGCAAGAGACCCAGTACTTC. It yields the protein CASSLSRQETQYF.

This clonotype has ten or more counts. The chain joins TRBV20-1 to TRBJ2-3, with 10 bases lining up with TRBD2. Per the germline V gene, CDR1 is DFQATT and CDR2 is SNEGSKA (reference sequence). This CDR3 has 16 residues. V lost 0 bases to trimming and J lost 5 bases; unmatched junction nucleotides: 8. The CDR3 DNA reads TGCAGTGCTAGAGATACTCAGCGGGAGGGTGGAGATACGCAGTATTTT. Translating gives CSARDTQREGGDTQYF.

This clonotype was picked up many times. The rearrangement links TRBV6-2 or TRBV6-3 to TRBJ1-2; no reliable D call. Germline CDR1 and CDR2: MNHEY and SVGEGT. The V gene lost 10 bases and the J gene lost 4 bases, with 13 bases spanning the gap. The CDR3 spans 12 residues. CDR3 sequence: CAIQGRFYGYTF. CDR3 bases: TGTGCCATCCAAGGGAGGTTCTATGGCTACACCTTC.

Ten or more counts support this clonotype. The CDR3 reads CASSLTGSRVRNEQFF. The DNA for the CDR3 is TGTGCCAGCAGTTTAACGGGAAGCCGGGTTAGGAATGAGCAGTTCTTC. This sequence joins TRBV12-3 or TRBV12-4 and TRBJ2-1; a weak D match, TRBD2 (5 bases). CDR3 length: 16 residues. Trimming removed 2 bases at V and 7 bases at J, with 18 bases between.

This clonotype was found many times. The rearrangement joins TRBV12-3 or TRBV12-4 to TRBJ1-1, with D possibly matching TRBD1 (6 bases). The CDR3 runs to 15 residues. V lost 6 bases, J lost 3 bases, and 17 bases lay in between. Here the CDR3 DNA reads TGTGCCAGCAGCCTGACAGGACCTGGGCACACTGAAGCTTTCTTT. This encodes CASSLTGPGHTEAFF.

This clonotype was detected many times. J is TRBJ1-1 and V is TRBV5-1; D is possibly TRBD1 (5 bases). V was shortened by 0 bases and J by 5 bases, with 14 bases between the two germline ends. Germline V gene lookup returns CDR1 SGHRS and CDR2 YFSETQ. The CDR3 loop spans 15 amino acids. Here the CDR3 reads CASSLAAGLRTEAFF. CDR3 sequence (DNA): TGCGCCAGCAGCTTGGCCGCAGGGTTGCGGACTGAAGCTTTCTTT.

This clonotype was counted a few times. V gene TRBV7-2 combines with J gene TRBJ1-4; TRBD1 matches at 8 bases. In germline, CDR1 is SGHTA, CDR2 FQGNSA. This CDR3 is 17 amino acids long. V lost 0 bases and J lost 4; bases outside the gene matches: 7. The CDR3 sequence: CASSLASGGGSNEKLFF. CDR3 bases: TGTGCCAGCAGCTTAGCCTCAGGGGGCGGCAGTAATGAAAAACTGTTTTTT.

This clonotype came up many times. V usage is TRBV3-1 and J usage is TRBJ1-4, with D perhaps matching TRBD1 (5 bases). Germline V gene data show CDR1 as LGHDT and CDR2 as YNNKEL (reference sequence). The CDR3 sequence is 15 residues long. The germline V and J ends were trimmed by 2 bases and 5 bases, with 12 bases remaining between them. The CDR3 DNA reads as TGTGCCAGCAGCCAACCGGGACGGACAAATGAAAAACTGTTTTTT. Encoded protein: CASSQPGRTNEKLFF.

As to this clonotype: An end of the junction does not agree with germline; a read error may underlie this. The gene calls are TRBV2 and TRBJ2-2; a weak D match, TRBD2 (6 bases). The CDR3 spans 13 residues. Looked up from germline, CDR1 is SNHLY and CDR2 is FYNNEI. CDR3 protein: CASKGGDLGELLF. The CDR3 nucleotides read TGTGCCAGCAAGGGAGGAGATCTCGGGGAGCTGCTTTTT.

This clonotype was counted many times. The genes are TRBV14 and TRBJ1-1, with 7 bases aligning to TRBD1. The germline CDR1 and CDR2 sequences are SGHDN and FVKESK. This CDR3 is 16 amino acids long. V trimming: 4 bases; J trimming: 3 bases; junction bases outside the gene matches: 11. CDR3 coding DNA: TGTGCCAGCAGCCCCGACGATACAGGGGTGTACACTGAAGCTTTCTTT. This sequence encodes CASSPDDTGVYTEAFF. Complete variable domain (other parts from reference TRBV14 and TRBJ1-1): EAGVTQFPSHSVIEKGQTVTLRCDPISGHDNLYWYRRVMGKEIKFLLHFVKESKQDESGMPNNRFLAERTGGTYSTLKVQPAELEDSGVYFCASSPDDTGVYTEAFFGQGTRLTVV.

This clonotype came up many times. This chain uses TRBV5-1 with TRBJ2-7, with D tentatively TRBD2 (5 bases). The CDR3 has 14 amino acids. Germline loops: CDR1 SGHRS, CDR2 YFSETQ. Deletions cut 0 bases from V and 3 bases from J, with 10 bases between. Written as DNA, the CDR3 is TGCGCCAGCAGCTTGGTCGAGGGTAACTACGAGCAGTACTTC. This encodes CASSLVEGNYEQYF.

This clonotype occurred many times. The chain recombines TRBV30 with TRBJ2-1, with 8 bases that match TRBD1. The CDR3 has 14 residues. V trimming: 3 bases; J trimming: 6 bases; junction bases outside the gene matches: 7. Per germline, CDR1 GTSNPN and CDR2 SVGIG (reference sequence). CDR3 loop: CAWRRTGRFNEQFF. CDR3 sequence (DNA): TGTGCCTGGAGGCGGACAGGGCGATTCAATGAGCAGTTCTTC.